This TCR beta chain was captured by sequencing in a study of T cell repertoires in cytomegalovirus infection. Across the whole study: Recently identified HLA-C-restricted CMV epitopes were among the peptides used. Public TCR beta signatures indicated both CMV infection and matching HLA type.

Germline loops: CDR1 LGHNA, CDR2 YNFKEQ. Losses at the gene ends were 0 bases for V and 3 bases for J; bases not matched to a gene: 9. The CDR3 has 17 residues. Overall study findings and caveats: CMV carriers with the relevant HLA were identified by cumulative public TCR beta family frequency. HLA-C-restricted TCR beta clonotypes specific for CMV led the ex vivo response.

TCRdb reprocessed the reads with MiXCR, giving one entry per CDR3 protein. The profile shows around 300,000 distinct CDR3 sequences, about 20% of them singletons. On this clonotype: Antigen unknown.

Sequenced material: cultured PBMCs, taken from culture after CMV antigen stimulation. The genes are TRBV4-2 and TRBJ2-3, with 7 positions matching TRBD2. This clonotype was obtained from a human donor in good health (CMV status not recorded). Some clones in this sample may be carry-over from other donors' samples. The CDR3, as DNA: TGTGCCAGCAGCCAAGATGGAGGGAGGGGACGGACAGATACGCAGTATTTT. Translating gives CASSQDGGRGRTDTQYF.